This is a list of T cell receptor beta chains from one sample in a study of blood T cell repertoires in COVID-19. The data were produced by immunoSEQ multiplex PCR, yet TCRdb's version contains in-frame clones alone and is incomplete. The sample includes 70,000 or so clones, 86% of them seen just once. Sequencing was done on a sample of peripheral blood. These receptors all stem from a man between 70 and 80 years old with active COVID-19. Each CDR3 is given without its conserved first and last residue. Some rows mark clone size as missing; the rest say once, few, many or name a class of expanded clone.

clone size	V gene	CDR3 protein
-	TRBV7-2	ASLAGGSYEQY
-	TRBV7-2	ASGSGQGYNEQF
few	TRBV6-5	ASRATGAQETQY
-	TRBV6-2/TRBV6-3	ASSYGLAGGDEQF
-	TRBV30	AWSVPGLNSGNTIY
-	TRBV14	ASSQGLGTTMNTEAF
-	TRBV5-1	ASSPPRTGYGYT
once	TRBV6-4	ASTLPTYLRGTSGNTIY
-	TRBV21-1	ASSALAVDNTGELF
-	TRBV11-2	ASSLDPGVQETQY
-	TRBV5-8	ASSLAGFRSEAF
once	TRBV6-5	ASSPGSPPQETQY
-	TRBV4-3	ASSQDAVSGANVLT
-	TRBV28	ASSLVRTGIYNEQF